These 20 T cell receptor beta chains share one sample of origin, sequenced in a study of metastatic and nonmetastatic thyroid tumors. There were no patients who had received any treatment before thyroid surgery. TCRdb recomputed clones from the PCR reads via MiXCR. The table has more than 20,000 clones, less than 45% seen once. What was sequenced was blood. The receptors stem from a male donor with papillary thyroid cancer or a benign thyroid nodule (not recorded which). Some clones in this sample may be carry-over from other donors' samples.

The chain employs TRBV4-1 and TRBJ2-7, with 7 bases matching TRBD2. Trimming took 2 bases from V and 1 from J; bases not matched to a gene: 8. Germline loops: CDR1 MGHRA, CDR2 YSYEKL. This CDR3 has 16 residues. CDR3 sequence (DNA): TGCGCCAGCAGCCAATATTACCTAGCGGCATCCTACGAGCAGTACTTC. Residues: CASSQYYLAASYEQYF.

This clone was seen many times. Other nucleotide sequences in the sample specify the same CDR3. The V gene is TRBV30, the J gene TRBJ1-5, with TRBD1 matching 7 bases. J was trimmed by 4 bases and V by 5 bases; bases with no gene match: 11. The CDR3 has 15 residues. Per the germline V gene, CDR1 is GTSNPN and CDR2 is SVGIG (reference sequence). The CDR3 DNA reads TGTGCCTGGGTGAAATCGGACAGGAAAAATCAGCCCCAGCATTTT. It yields the protein CAWVKSDRKNQPQHF.

This clone is medium-sized by share. This chain connects TRBV13 to TRBJ2-7; possibly TRBD2 for D (5 bases). Deletions cut 3 bases from V and 9 bases from J, with 12 bases between. The CDR3 contains 12 residues. Looked up from germline, CDR1 is PRHDT and CDR2 is FYEKMQ (reference sequence). For the CDR3, the DNA is TGTGCCAGCAGCTTGACGGCGGGCGTGCAGTACTTC. Encoded protein: CASSLTAGVQYF.

This clone was detected only a few times. The rearrangement links TRBV6-2 or TRBV6-3 to TRBJ2-7; 8 bases are shared with TRBD2. The V and J ends lost 4 bases and 4 bases, in that order; junction bases with no gene match: 6. Germline V CDR1 and CDR2: MNHEY, SVGEGT. The CDR3 totals 14 residues. The CDR3 is CASSSQRELYEQYF. In DNA, the CDR3 is TGTGCCAGCAGTTCCCAGCGGGAGTTGTACGAGCAGTACTTC.

The chain links TRBV11-2 to TRBJ1-2; D unclear. The V end was cut by 9 bases, the J end by 8 bases, with 16 bases between. CDR1 and CDR2 from the germline V gene are SGHAT and FQNNGV. This CDR3 comprises 12 residues. The CDR3 DNA sequence: TGTGCCAGTAGCCGCCAGGCTGGAGGCTACACCTTC. It translates to CASSRQAGGYTF. Supplemented by reference TRBV11-2 and TRBJ1-2, the full variable domain reads EAGVAQSPRYKIIEKRQSVAFWCNPISGHATLYWYQQILGQGPKLLIQFQNNGVVDDSQLPKDRFSAERLKGVDSTLKIQPAKLEDSAVYLCASSRQAGGYTFGSGTRLTVV.

The V and J genes are TRBV11-2 and TRBJ2-7, with D possibly being TRBD1 (6 bases). V shed 1 base and J shed 0 bases, with 13 bases lying between them. CDR1 and CDR2 (germline): SGHAT, FQNNGV. The CDR3 sequence is 16 residues long. The CDR3 DNA sequence: TGTGCCAGCAGCTTAGGTTTACAGGGAGTCTCCTACGAGCAGTACTTC. Translation gives CASSLGLQGVSYEQYF. The whole variable domain, remainder taken from reference TRBV11-2 and TRBJ2-7, is EAGVAQSPRYKIIEKRQSVAFWCNPISGHATLYWYQQILGQGPKLLIQFQNNGVVDDSQLPKDRFSAERLKGVDSTLKIQPAKLEDSAVYLCASSLGLQGVSYEQYFGPGTRLTVT.

This clone was seen more than once but under ten times. The chain joins TRBV6-1 to TRBJ2-7, with D hard to call. Germline lookup yields CDR1 MNHNS and CDR2 SASEGT. The CDR3 contains 14 residues. Trimming stripped 5 bases from V and 2 bases from J, with 13 bases between. The CDR3 DNA reads TGTGCCAGCAGTCGTCTCACCCTAACCTACGAGCAGTACTTC. As protein: CASSRLTLTYEQYF.

The genes are TRBV11-2 and TRBJ2-3; 11 bases align to TRBD1. Germline V gene sequence: CDR1 SGHAT, CDR2 FQNNGV. Trimming took 7 bases from V and 4 from J; bases not matched to a gene: 13. This CDR3 is 17 amino acids long. CDR3: CASTLFPAGQGADTQYF. The CDR3 DNA reads TGTGCCAGCACCCTCTTTCCAGCGGGACAGGGGGCAGATACGCAGTATTTT.

J is TRBJ2-1 and V is TRBV3-1, with D unclear. The germline CDR1 and CDR2 sequences are LGHDT and YNNKEL (reference sequence). V was pared by 1 base and J by 5 bases, with 6 bases between. The CDR3 loop spans 13 amino acids. CDR3 protein: CASSQVANNEQFF. CDR3 coding DNA: TGTGCCAGCAGCCAAGTGGCAAACAATGAGCAGTTCTTC.

The sample holds many counts of this clone. This chain connects TRBV14 to TRBJ1-1, with 9 bases lining up with TRBD1. This CDR3 comprises 17 residues. The ends lost 4 bases at V and 0 bases at J; junction bases unmatched: 9. Germline-derived CDR1 and CDR2 are SGHDN and FVKESK. CDR3 bases: TGTGCCAGCAGCCTTTTGGGACAGGGAAGGGTGAACACTGAAGCTTTCTTT. Residues: CASSLLGQGRVNTEAFF.

V usage is TRBV5-1 and J usage is TRBJ1-3; D might be TRBD1 (5 bases). The CDR3 runs to 14 residues. V dropped 1 base and J dropped 4 bases, with 9 bases sitting between them. CDR1 is SGHRS and CDR2 is YFSETQ in the germline V gene. The CDR3 sequence: CASSLSGPGNTIYF. In nucleotides, the CDR3 is TGCGCCAGCAGCTTGTCAGGGCCAGGAAACACCATATATTTT. Complete variable domain (other parts from reference TRBV5-1 and TRBJ1-3): KAGVTQTPRYLIKTRGQQVTLSCSPISGHRSVSWYQQTPGQGLQFLFEYFSETQRNKGNFPGRFSGRQFSNSRSEMNVSTLELGDSALYLCASSLSGPGNTIYFGEGSWLTVV.

This sequence joins TRBV4-2 and TRBJ2-7; TRBD2 aligns across 10 bases. The CDR3 loop spans 16 amino acids. In germline, CDR1 is LGHNA, CDR2 YNFKEQ. V dropped 0 bases and J dropped 4; count of bases not matched to a gene: 6. CDR3 DNA: TGTGCCAGCAGCCAAGAACTGGCTAGCGGGAGTTACGAGCAGTACTTC. This sequence encodes CASSQELASGSYEQYF.

The chain links TRBV14 to TRBJ2-2, with TRBD2 matching 12 bases. V lost 2 bases and J lost 7; bases outside the gene matches: 5. The germline CDR1 and CDR2 sequences are SGHDN and FVKESK. This CDR3 is 16 amino acids long. For the CDR3, the DNA is TGTGCCAGCAGCCAACGACTAGCGGGAGCTGGCGGGGAGCTGTTTTTT. Protein: CASSQRLAGAGGELFF.

V usage is TRBV6-2 or TRBV6-3 and J usage is TRBJ2-5; 7 bases align to TRBD2. CDR1 is MNHEY, CDR2 SVGEGT, per germline. This CDR3 comprises 14 residues. The trim removed 6 bases at V and 2 bases at J, leaving 6 bases unmatched. DNA for the CDR3: TGTGCCAGCAGACCCGGGACTAAACAAGAGACCCAGTACTTC. It encodes CASRPGTKQETQYF.

This clone was seen repeatedly, ten times or more. J is TRBJ2-7 and V is TRBV15; TRBD1 matches 9 bases. This CDR3 is built from 17 residues. Germline V gene data show CDR1 as LNHNV and CDR2 as YYDKDF (reference sequence). V lost 0 bases to trimming and J lost 1 base; unmatched junction nucleotides: 7. CDR3 region: CATSREFGDRESYEQYF. DNA of the CDR3: TGTGCCACCAGCAGAGAGTTCGGGGACAGGGAGTCCTACGAGCAGTACTTC.

This clone showed up many times. The rearrangement links TRBV7-2 to TRBJ2-4; possibly TRBD2 for D (5 bases). The CDR3 is made up of 15 amino acids. Germline V gene data show CDR1 as SGHTA and CDR2 as FQGNSA. The ends were cut back, 5 bases at V and 1 base at J, with 12 bases in the middle. In DNA, the CDR3 is TGTGCCAGCAGCGCGGTGACGGGGGCCAAAAACATTCAGTACTTC. It specifies CASSAVTGAKNIQYF.

This clone was seen a single time. The chain joins TRBV28 to TRBJ2-4, with 7 bases matching TRBD1. Germline V gives CDR1 MDHEN, CDR2 SYDVKM. Trimming removed 2 bases from V and 6 bases from J; junction bases left unmatched: 7. The CDR3 has 15 amino acids. The CDR3 region has the DNA TGTGCCAGCAGTTTAAGAGGGGGCGGGTCAAACATTCAGTACTTC. The encoded protein is CASSLRGGGSNIQYF.

The chain combines TRBV28 with TRBJ2-7; the match to TRBD2 covers 9 bases. The CDR3 consists of 19 residues. Germline values: CDR1 MDHEN, CDR2 SYDVKM. Trimming took 3 bases from V and 6 from J; bases not matched to a gene: 21. The CDR3 here is CASSFGSGSYWGRWSEQYF. For the CDR3, the DNA is TGTGCCAGCAGTTTCGGTAGCGGGAGTTATTGGGGGAGGTGGTCCGAGCAGTACTTC.

This clone was recorded many times. This chain links TRBV12-3 or TRBV12-4 with TRBJ2-1; TRBD2 might be the D (6 bases). Trimming left V 3 bases short and J 9 bases short, with 12 bases between. This CDR3 spans 13 amino acids. The CDR3 region is CASSFPGSSEQFF. Here the CDR3 DNA reads TGTGCCAGCAGTTTTCCCGGGAGCAGTGAGCAGTTCTTC.

The chain couples TRBV20-1 to TRBJ2-7; D gene uncertain. V lost 0 bases to trimming and J lost 3 bases, with 3 bases between them. The CDR3 contains 11 residues. Germline loops: CDR1 DFQATT, CDR2 SNEGSKA (reference sequence). CDR3 loop: CSARDDYEQYF. DNA for the CDR3: TGCAGTGCTAGAGATGACTACGAGCAGTACTTC.